The 14 T cell receptor beta chains given below trace back to one sample, sequenced in a study of spatial heterogeneity in lung cancer. Regarding the study as a whole: In tumors, expanded intratumoral alpha and beta TCR counts tracked mutation counts.

Antigen specificity for these receptors is unknown. Time point given: sample taken at primary tumor resection. MiXCR was run by TCRdb on the 5' RACE reads, yielding one entry per CDR3 protein. Among fewer than 20,000 distinct CDR3 sequences listed, approximately 5.6% were seen once. Material: lung tumor tissue, obtained at surgery. The receptors were gathered from a female donor with early-stage non-small cell lung cancer.

The sample holds many counts of this clonotype. This beta chain slipped into a library made for alpha chains as a stray read, so its size is not meaningful. The V and J genes are TRBV5-1 and TRBJ2-7; D is ambiguous. The CDR3 consists of 13 residues. Trimming cost V 2 bases and J 0 bases, with 6 bases left between them. CDR1 is SGHRS and CDR2 is YFSETQ in the germline V gene. The CDR3 here is CASSFAVSYEQYF. For the CDR3, the DNA is TGCGCCAGCAGCTTTGCAGTCTCCTACGAGCAGTACTTC.

This clonotype was observed many times. A library made for alpha chains picked up this beta chain off target, so its size means little. This chain uses TRBV20-1 with TRBJ2-7; TRBD1 might be the D (5 bases). The CDR3 is 13 residues long. Trimming removed 5 bases at V and 6 bases at J, with 17 bases between. Germline CDR1 is DFQATT and CDR2 is SNEGSKA (reference sequence). DNA of the CDR3: TGCAGTGCTGATCAGGGAATCCTGGGCGAGCAGTACTTC. Its protein is CSADQGILGEQYF.

This clonotype was picked up many times. As an off-target read in a library built for alpha chains, this beta chain has a frequency of little significance. The V call is TRBV28, the J call TRBJ1-5; D unresolved. The CDR3 is 12 amino acids. Trimming took off 6 bases at V and 1 base at J, with 4 bases between the two ends. From germline, CDR1 is MDHEN and CDR2 SYDVKM. CDR3: CASSGSNQPQHF. The CDR3, as DNA: TGTGCCAGCAGCGGGAGCAATCAGCCCCAGCATTTT.

Worth noting for this clonotype: Since the library was made to target alpha chains, this beta chain is a stray read and its abundance is not meaningful. The V gene is TRBV27, the J gene TRBJ1-4, with a tentative D call TRBD1 (5 bases). This CDR3 has 14 amino acids. Germline-derived CDR1 and CDR2 are MNHEY and SMNVEV (reference sequence). Trimming removed 4 bases from V and 4 bases from J, with 10 bases in between. The CDR3 region is CASSSRGLNEKLFF. Here the CDR3 DNA reads TGTGCCAGCAGTTCGAGGGGCCTTAATGAAAAACTGTTTTTT.

This clonotype was seen only a few times. Since the library was made to target alpha chains, this beta chain is a stray read and its abundance is not meaningful. The chain uses TRBV5-1 and TRBJ2-2; D is unclear. Germline V CDR1 and CDR2: SGHRS, YFSETQ. V was cut by 0 bases and J by 2 bases, with 8 bases left in between. This CDR3 is built from 15 residues. The CDR3 coding sequence is TGCGCCAGCAGCTTGGCCGCCAGTAACACCGGGGAGCTGTTTTTT. It codes for CASSLAASNTGELFF.

In its sample, this clonotype was seen many times. Since the library was made to target alpha chains, this beta chain is a stray read and its abundance is not meaningful. The chain uses TRBV28 and TRBJ2-4; the D is unclear. The CDR3 runs to 18 residues. V shed 5 bases and J shed 1 base, with 21 bases lying between them. Germline V gives CDR1 MDHEN, CDR2 SYDVKM. CDR3 DNA sequence: TGTGCCAGCAGTCCCTCAACCTTGGGGTATCTGGCCAAAAACATTCAGTACTTC. Encoded protein: CASSPSTLGYLAKNIQYF.

The table lists this clonotype with many counts. Found in a library prepared for alpha chains, this beta chain is an off-target read, and its abundance has little meaning. V and J are TRBV6-5 and TRBJ1-1, with a tentative D call TRBD1 (6 bases). This CDR3 has 17 residues. Trimming took 7 bases from V and 5 from J, leaving 26 bases between them. The V gene's germline CDR1 is MNHEY and CDR2 SVGAGI. The CDR3 spells CASTKGGRVLYGTEAFF. The CDR3 DNA reads TGTGCCAGCACCAAGGGGGGGCGAGTTTTATACGGGACTGAAGCTTTCTTT.

Ten or more counts support this clonotype. This beta chain was picked up by a library intended for alpha chains and is off target, so its count carries little meaning. The chain carries TRBV28 and TRBJ1-4; D remains unclear. In germline, CDR1 is MDHEN, CDR2 SYDVKM. Trimming cost V 5 bases and J 7 bases, with 17 bases left between them. This CDR3 spans 15 amino acids. This CDR3 reads CASSPGGRLGEKLFF. In nucleotides, the CDR3 is TGTGCCAGCAGTCCCGGAGGAAGGCTGGGTGAAAAACTGTTTTTT.

This clonotype was seen many times. This beta chain is a stray read from a library made for alpha chains; its abundance is not meaningful. V and J are TRBV7-8 and TRBJ2-5, with unresolved D. This CDR3 has 15 residues. Germline loops: CDR1 SGHVS, CDR2 FQNEAQ. V was pared by 0 bases and J by 0 bases, with 8 bases between. CDR3 sequence: CASSLARTDQETQYF. In DNA, the CDR3 is TGTGCCAGCAGCTTAGCGCGTACAGACCAAGAGACCCAGTACTTC.

This clonotype was counted at least ten times. In a library made to pick up alpha chains, this beta chain is a stray read with a size that means little. The V call is TRBV27, the J call TRBJ1-2, with a possible D match to TRBD1 (6 bases). CDR3 size: 16 residues. The germline V gene has CDR1 MNHEY and CDR2 SMNVEV (reference sequence). V lost 2 bases and J 6 bases, leaving 19 bases between the germline ends. In DNA, the CDR3 is TGTGCCAGCAGTTTAGGGAGTACGGGGGGCTGGAATGGCTACACCTTC. The encoded protein is CASSLGSTGGWNGYTF.

Comment on this clonotype: This beta chain represents an off-target read in a library built for alpha chains; its size is of limited meaning. The chain links TRBV6-2 or TRBV6-3 to TRBJ2-1; 9 nucleotides align to TRBD2. Per the germline V gene, CDR1 is MNHEY and CDR2 is SVGEGT. This CDR3 contains 13 residues. J was trimmed by 2 bases and V by 8 bases; bases with no gene match: 1. CDR3 sequence (DNA): TGTGCCAGCCTAGCGGGGCCCTACAATGAGCAGTTCTTC. This sequence encodes CASLAGPYNEQFF.

This clonotype has more than one count but fewer than ten. Because this beta chain is a stray read in a library intended to capture alpha chains, its abundance should not be given much weight. The chain couples TRBV20-1 to TRBJ1-1; D gene unclear. The CDR3 spans 12 residues. V lost 3 bases and J 1 base, leaving 6 bases between the germline ends. Germline CDR1 reads DFQATT; CDR2 reads SNEGSKA (reference sequence). The CDR3 nucleotides read TGCAGTGCTAGGGGGAAGAACACTGAAGCTTTCTTT. Its protein is CSARGKNTEAFF.

This clonotype occurred a few times. This beta chain slipped into a library made for alpha chains as a stray read, so its size is not meaningful. The chain employs TRBV10-3 and TRBJ2-3, with D maybe TRBD1 (5 bases). Germline CDR1 is ENHRY and CDR2 is SYGVKD. The length of the CDR3 is 15 residues. V was pared by 2 bases and J by 0 bases, with 9 bases between. The CDR3 sequence: CAISEGARSTDTQYF. The CDR3 region has the DNA TGTGCCATCAGTGAGGGGGCGCGGAGCACAGATACGCAGTATTTT.

This clonotype was seen ten or more times. In a library made to pick up alpha chains, this beta chain is a stray read with a size that means little. The J gene is TRBJ2-4, the V gene TRBV27; 7 bases align to TRBD1. Germline V CDR1 and CDR2: MNHEY, SMNVEV (reference sequence). V lost 10 bases, J lost 9 bases, and 6 bases stayed unmatched. The CDR3 is made up of 11 amino acids. DNA for the CDR3: TGTGCCACGACAGGGTTCGGCATTCAGTACTTC. Translated, it gives CATTGFGIQYF.